This TCR beta chain is from a study of T cell repertoires in cytomegalovirus infection. Each CDR3 protein is one row after TCRdb ran MiXCR on the reads. The sample shows approximately 280,000 distinct CDR3 sequences, about 20% of them seen only once. A word on this clonotype: Its specificity is not known.

Trimming cost V 6 bases and J 10 bases; bases outside gene matches: 24. Germline CDR1 and CDR2: KGHSH and LQKENI. This CDR3 comprises 19 residues. This chain connects TRBV18 to TRBJ1-6; 7 bases are shared with TRBD1. Sample: cultured PBMCs, taken from culture after CMV antigen stimulation. This clonotype was sampled from a human donor in good health (CMV status not recorded). Some clones in this sample may be carry-over from other donors' samples. DNA of the CDR3: TGTGCCAGCTCCCCATCCGGGGCAGGGGGTAATCCGATCTTCTCACCCCTCCACTTT. Encoded protein: CASSPSGAGGNPIFSPLHF.